Each of the 4 T cell receptor beta chains below was sequenced from the same sample in a study of T cell repertoires in cytomegalovirus infection. From the reads, TCRdb called clonotypes with MiXCR, one entry per CDR3 protein. The sample contains some 300,000 distinct CDR3 sequences, about a tenth of which appear only once. Sequenced material: PBMCs. The receptor set was obtained from a human donor in good health (CMV status not recorded). Some clones in this sample may be carry-over from other donors' samples.

This clonotype was detected ten times or more. The J gene is TRBJ2-1, the V gene TRBV27, with D possibly TRBD1 on 7 matching bases. Per the germline V gene, CDR1 is MNHEY and CDR2 is SMNVEV (reference sequence). V lost 2 bases and J 9 bases, leaving 11 bases between the germline ends. CDR3 size: 13 residues. The CDR3 region has the DNA TGTGCCAGCAGTTTAGGAGGGGGCGGTGAGCAGTTCTTC. Translation gives CASSLGGGGEQFF.

In this sample, this clonotype turned up many times. The chain links TRBV7-2 to TRBJ2-3, with no clear D. The CDR3 consists of 13 residues. Trimming took off 5 bases at V and 6 bases at J, with 12 bases between the two ends. Germline lookup yields CDR1 SGHTA and CDR2 FQGNSA. The CDR3 reads CASSPSRRDTQYF. In DNA, the CDR3 is TGTGCCAGCAGCCCGTCGAGGCGGGATACGCAGTATTTT.

The rearrangement joins TRBV2 to TRBJ1-2; the D is unclear. CDR3 length: 14 residues. V dropped 1 base and J dropped 4 bases, with 10 bases sitting between them. Germline CDR1 and CDR2: SNHLY and FYNNEI. CDR3 nucleotides: TGTGCCAGCAGTGAAGAAAGGAGAGGCTATGGCTACACCTTC. The encoded protein is CASSEERRGYGYTF.

This clonotype was counted at least ten times. This chain joins TRBV6-1 and TRBJ2-2; 7 positions agree with TRBD1. Trimming cost V 9 bases and J 6 bases; bases outside gene matches: 1. In germline, CDR1 is MNHNS, CDR2 SASEGT. The CDR3 sequence is 11 residues long. The CDR3 coding sequence is TGTGCCAGTACAGGGGCCGGGGAGCTGTTTTTT. Its protein product is CASTGAGELFF.